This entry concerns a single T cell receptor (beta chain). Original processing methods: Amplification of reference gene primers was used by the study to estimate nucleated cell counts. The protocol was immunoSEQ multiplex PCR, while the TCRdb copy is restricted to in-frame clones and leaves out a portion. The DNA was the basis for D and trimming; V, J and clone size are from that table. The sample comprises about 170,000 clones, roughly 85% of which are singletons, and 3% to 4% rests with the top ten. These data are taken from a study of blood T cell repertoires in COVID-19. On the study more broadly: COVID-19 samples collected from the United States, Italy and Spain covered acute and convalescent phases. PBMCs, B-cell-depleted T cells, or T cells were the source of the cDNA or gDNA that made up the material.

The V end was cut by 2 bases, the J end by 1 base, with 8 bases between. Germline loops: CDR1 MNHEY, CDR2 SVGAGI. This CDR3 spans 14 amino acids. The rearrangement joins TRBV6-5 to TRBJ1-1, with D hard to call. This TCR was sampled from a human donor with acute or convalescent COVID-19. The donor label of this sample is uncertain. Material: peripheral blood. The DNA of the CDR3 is TGTGCCAGCAGTTACAGCCTCTCGAACACTGAAGCTTTCTTT. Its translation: CASSYSLSNTEAFF.